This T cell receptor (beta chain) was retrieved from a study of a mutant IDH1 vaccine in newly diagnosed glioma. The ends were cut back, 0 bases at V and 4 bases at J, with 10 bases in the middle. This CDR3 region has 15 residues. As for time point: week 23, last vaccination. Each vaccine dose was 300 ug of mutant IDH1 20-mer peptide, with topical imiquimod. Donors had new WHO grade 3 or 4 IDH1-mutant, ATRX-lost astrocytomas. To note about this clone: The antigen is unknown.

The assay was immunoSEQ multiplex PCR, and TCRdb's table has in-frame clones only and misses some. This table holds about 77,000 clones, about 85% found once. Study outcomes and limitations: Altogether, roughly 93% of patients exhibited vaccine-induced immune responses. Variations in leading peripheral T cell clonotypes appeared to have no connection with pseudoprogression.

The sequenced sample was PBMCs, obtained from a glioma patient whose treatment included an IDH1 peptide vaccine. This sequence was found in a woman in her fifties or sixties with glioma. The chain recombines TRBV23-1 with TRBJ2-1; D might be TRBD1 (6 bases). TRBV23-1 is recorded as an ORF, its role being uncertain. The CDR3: CASSQSNRVYNEQFF. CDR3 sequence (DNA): TGCGCCAGCAGTCAATCGAACAGGGTGTACAATGAGCAGTTCTTC.